The 26 T cell receptor beta chains in this list originate from one sample, sequenced in a study of tumor and adjacent non-tumor tissue in lung cancer. The template was RNA from unsorted bulk tissue. More than 3 cm separated this lung sample from the edge of the tumor. A modified ARM-PCR protocol with three rounds of nested PCR amplified TCRbeta. TCRdb passed the multiplex PCR reads through MiXCR, listing each CDR3 protein once. This table holds 90,000 to 100,000 distinct CDR3 sequences, 75% to 85% found once. Sequenced input: distant non-tumor lung tissue. All receptors come from a man in his 60s with small cell lung cancer.

With regard to this clonotype: The junction does not match germline at one end; this may be a read error. V is TRBV4-1 and J is TRBJ1-4, with 9 bases aligning to TRBD1. The CDR3 has 17 residues. In germline, CDR1 is MGHRA, CDR2 YSYEKL. CDR3 bases: TGCGCCAGCAGCCAGCTTTGGACAGGGGCATCAAATGAAAATCTGTTTTTT. Amino acids: CASSQLWTGASNENLFF.

A remark on this clonotype: One end of the junction is discordant with germline, which a read error may explain. The gene calls are TRBV7-8 and TRBJ2-1; maybe TRBD2 (5 bases). This CDR3 has 12 amino acids. The V gene's germline CDR1 is SGHVS and CDR2 FQNEAQ. The CDR3 coding sequence is TGTGCCAGCAGCACTAGGGCCTATGAGCATTTCTTC. Protein product: CASSTRAYEHFF.

About this clonotype itself: The CDR3 carries no conserved terminal phenylalanine or tryptophan, so it likely arises from a read error. CDR3: CASSLADDSNQPQHS. CDR3 bases: TGTGCCAGCAGTTTGGCGGACGATAGCAATCAGCCCCAGCATTCT. The chain joins TRBV6-6 to TRBJ1-5; D unresolved. Trimming cost V 4 bases and J 0 bases, with 10 bases left between them. The CDR3 extends over 15 amino acids. In germline, CDR1 is MNHNY, CDR2 SVGAGI (reference sequence).

This rearrangement joins TRBV6-1 to TRBJ2-4; 9 positions agree with TRBD2. Germline V gene data show CDR1 as MNHNS and CDR2 as SASEGT. The CDR3 consists of 14 residues. Unmatched junction bases numbered 18, after V lost 9 bases and J lost 15 bases. The CDR3 region has the DNA TGTGCCAGTACCGCCAGGGGAGCGGGAGGCCGACGGTACTTC. Protein: CASTARGAGGRRYF.

The rearrangement uses TRBV5-5 and TRBJ2-7; D unclear. CDR1 and CDR2 from the germline V gene are SGHKS and YYEKEE (reference sequence). The CDR3 loop spans 12 amino acids. The CDR3 bases are TGTGTCAGTAGCTTAAGTTTCAACGAGCAGTACGTC. It yields the protein CVSSLSFNEQYV.

Points on this clonotype: Being one base from a much bigger clone, this may be a read error. The chain has TRBV13 and TRBJ2-1, with 7 bases aligning to TRBD1. The germline V gene encodes CDR1 PRHDT and CDR2 FYEKMQ (reference sequence). The CDR3 runs 13 residues. In DNA form, the CDR3 reads TGTGCCAGCACGCCAGGGGGATACAATGAGCAGTTATTC. Residues: CASTPGGYNEQLF. Complete variable domain (other parts from reference TRBV13 and TRBJ2-1): AAGVIQSPRHLIKEKRETATLKCYPIPRHDTVYWYQQGPGQDPQFLISFYEKMQSDKGSIPDRFSAQQFSDYHSELNMSSLELGDSALYFCASTPGGYNEQLFGPGTRLTVL.

With respect to this clonotype: One end of the junction is discordant with germline, which a read error may explain. This sequence joins TRBV4-1 and TRBJ1-5; maybe TRBD1 (6 bases). Germline-derived CDR1 and CDR2 are MGHRA and YSYEKL. The CDR3 length is 16 residues. The CDR3 region has the DNA TGCGCCAGCAGCCAAGACCGTCTGGGGGGGCTTGAGCCCCAACATTTT. Its protein is CASSQDRLGGLEPQHF.

The rearrangement uses TRBV10-1 and TRBJ2-7; 7 bases map to TRBD2. This CDR3 is built from 14 residues. CDR1 is WNHNN, CDR2 SYGVQD, per germline (reference sequence). CDR3 bases: TGCGCCATCAGTGAAGGCGGGAGCCCTAACGAACAGTACGTC. It is translated as CAISEGGSPNEQYV.

V gene TRBV5-1 combines with J gene TRBJ1-4; no reliable D call. CDR1 and CDR2 (germline): SGHRS, YFSETQ. CDR3 length: 12 amino acids. Trimming took 6 bases from V and 8 from J, leaving 11 bases between them. This chain's CDR3 is CASNLSGEKLFF. The CDR3 bases are TGCGCCAGCAATTTGTCTGGGGAAAAACTGTTTTTT.

This clonotype is medium-sized. J is TRBJ2-1 and V is TRBV6-6; no clear D gene. Trimming shortened V by 8 bases and J by 6 bases, and 8 bases separated the two germline ends. This CDR3 contains 11 residues. Germline CDR1 and CDR2: MNHNY and SVGAGI (reference sequence). CDR3 nucleotide sequence: TGTGCCAGCTCCCTGGGCAATGAGCAGTTCTTC. Amino acids: CASSLGNEQFF.

The rearrangement joins TRBV6-1 to TRBJ2-7; 7 bases line up with TRBD1. Per germline, CDR1 MNHNS and CDR2 SASEGT. CDR3 size: 13 residues. V lost 6 bases to trimming and J lost 7 bases; unmatched junction nucleotides: 9. Here the CDR3 reads CASRRQGASEQYV. The DNA for the CDR3 is TGTGCCAGCAGGAGACAGGGAGCGAGTGAGCAGTACGTC.

The rearrangement joins TRBV11-3 to TRBJ2-5; D is ambiguous. V was shortened by 7 bases and J by 7 bases, with 22 bases between the two germline ends. The CDR3 extends over 15 amino acids. Germline values: CDR1 SGHNT, CDR2 YENEEA. For the CDR3, the DNA is TGTGCCAGCAACACCGCGAGCATTCGGTTCGGGACCCAGTACTTC. It specifies CASNTASIRFGTQYF.

A note on this clonotype: The conserved closing phenylalanine or tryptophan is absent in this CDR3, likely reflecting a read error. The CDR3 region is CASSVTGTGLYEQYL. The DNA of the CDR3 is TGTGCCAGTAGCGTCACCGGGACGGGGTTATACGAGCAGTACCTC. V is TRBV11-1 and J is TRBJ2-7; either TRBD1 or TRBD2 may supply D (5 bases each). From germline, CDR1 is SGHAT and CDR2 FQDESV (reference sequence). The CDR3 is 15 amino acids. Trimming cost V 9 bases and J 4 bases, with 22 bases left between them.

On this clonotype itself: The junction departs from the called germline gene at one end, perhaps through a read error. This chain uses TRBV4-2 with TRBJ1-5; D call uncertain. The CDR3 extends over 15 amino acids. Germline V gene sequence: CDR1 LGHNA, CDR2 YNFKEQ. The CDR3 DNA follows: TGTGCCATCAGCCAAGATTACGGCCCCAATAAGCCCCAGCTTTTT. It encodes CAISQDYGPNKPQLF.

The rearrangement uses TRBV11-3 and TRBJ2-5, with D possibly matching TRBD2 (6 bases). The germline V gene has CDR1 SGHNT and CDR2 YENEEA. The CDR3 runs 15 residues. The V and J ends lost 7 bases and 3 bases respectively, with 18 bases between them. CDR3 region: CASILGGIEEETQYF. The DNA for the CDR3 is TGTGCCAGCATCCTAGGAGGGATTGAGGAAGAGACCCAGTACTTC.

Points on this clonotype: Just one base apart from a much larger clone, this may be a read error. This chain uses TRBV20-1 with TRBJ2-1; either TRBD1 or TRBD2 may supply D (5 bases each). The CDR3 extends over 13 amino acids. CDR1 is DFQATT and CDR2 is SNEGSKA in the germline V gene (reference sequence). V lost 5 bases and J lost 5, with 13 bases in between. Here the CDR3 reads CSASGARNNEQFF. CDR3 nucleotide sequence: TGCAGTGCTTCCGGGGCGCGGAACAATGAGCAGTTCTTC.

Points on this clonotype: In this CDR3 the conserved last residue, phenylalanine or tryptophan, is missing, so a read error is likely. The DNA is omitted, as the CDR3 cannot be located on it reliably, and the CDR3 follows TCRdb's listing. V usage is TRBV29-1 and J usage is TRBJ1-1; TRBD1 is taken as the D call from the table, unchecked against the DNA. Counting both end residues, the CDR3 totals 12 amino acids. Per the germline V gene, CDR1 is SQVTM and CDR2 is ANQGSEA. The CDR3: CSVGGGGTEALL.

Details on this clonotype: A much larger clone lies a single base off, so this may be a read error. The V call is TRBV20-1, the J call TRBJ2-3, with D uncertain. This CDR3 comprises 14 residues. The V gene's germline CDR1 is DFQATT and CDR2 SNEGSKA (reference sequence). CDR3 bases: TGCAGTGCTAGAGACGTTATTAGCACAGATACGCTGTATTTT. It yields the protein CSARDVISTDTLYF.

A note on this clonotype: Its ends do not fully match the called genes, so a read error is possible. The chain employs TRBV6-2 or TRBV6-3 and TRBJ2-5; no clear D. The CDR3 runs to 14 residues. Looked up from germline, CDR1 is MNHEY and CDR2 is SVGEGT. The DNA for the CDR3 is TGTGCCAGCATTTACGCCGGAGACCTAGAGACCCAGTATTTC. Its protein product is CASIYAGDLETQYF.

The count of this clonotype is one. Without the conserved terminal phenylalanine or tryptophan, this CDR3 likely stems from a read error. This chain connects TRBV6-1 to TRBJ1-2, with D possibly TRBD1 on 5 matching bases. CDR1 and CDR2 from the germline V gene are MNHNS and SASEGT. This CDR3 has 13 residues. CDR3 nucleotide sequence: TGTGCCAGCGGGGCCCCCTGGGACTATGGGTACACCTCC. Translating gives CASGAPWDYGYTS.

This clonotype was found a few times. The chain has TRBV5-1 and TRBJ2-1; the match to TRBD2 covers 7 bases. The CDR3 contains 16 residues. Germline lookup yields CDR1 SGHRS and CDR2 YFSETQ. The trim removed 0 bases at V and 4 bases at J, leaving 7 bases unmatched. CDR3 nucleotide sequence: TGCGCCAGCAGCTTGGGGGGGGGGAATCCATACAATGAGCAGTTCTTC. Amino acids: CASSLGGGNPYNEQFF.

Details on this clonotype: A much larger clone lies one base from this, so it may be a read error. For the CDR3, the DNA is TGTGCCAGCAGTCCCGGACAGTCCCTATTCTATGGCTACATCTTC. Its translation is CASSPGQSLFYGYIF. The rearrangement links TRBV12-3 or TRBV12-4 to TRBJ1-2; weak D call: TRBD1 (6 bases). This CDR3 contains 15 residues.

Concerning this clonotype itself: One end of the junction is discordant with germline, which a read error may explain. CDR3 loop: CVIGAREETQYF. CDR3 nucleotide sequence: TGTGTCATCGGTGCCAGGGAAGAGACCCAGTACTTC. The J gene is TRBJ2-5, the V gene TRBV10-3, with D maybe TRBD1 (5 bases). This CDR3 is 12 amino acids long. The germline V gene encodes CDR1 ENHRY and CDR2 SYGVKD.

Comments on this clonotype: This may be a read error: a much more frequent sequence differs by one nucleotide. This rearrangement joins TRBV7-8 to TRBJ2-1, with D possibly being TRBD1 (5 bases). V was clipped by 2 bases and J by 5 bases, with 13 bases between them. Germline V gene lookup returns CDR1 SGHVS and CDR2 FQNEAQ. The CDR3 length is 15 residues. DNA for the CDR3: TGTGCCAGCAGCTTACTTACCAGGGTTAACAATGAGCAGTTCTTC. It codes for CASSLLTRVNNEQFF.

A note on this clonotype: The CDR3 carries no conserved terminal phenylalanine or tryptophan, so it likely arises from a read error. The chain is built from TRBV7-9 and TRBJ1-1; D is unresolved. The CDR3 covers 13 residues. V dropped 4 bases and J dropped 9 bases, with 15 bases sitting between them. In germline, CDR1 is SEHNR, CDR2 FQNEAQ (reference sequence). The CDR3 protein is CASSSRPMKQAFV. The CDR3 bases are TGTGCCAGCAGCTCTCGACCTATGAAACAAGCTTTCGTT.

On this clonotype itself: Here the CDR3 omits its conserved ending phenylalanine or tryptophan, so a read error is the likely source. This rearrangement joins TRBV12-3 or TRBV12-4 to TRBJ2-2, with 10 nucleotides matching TRBD2. The CDR3 sequence is 15 residues long. The CDR3 protein is CASSPGLAVTGELFI. CDR3 nucleotides: TGTGCCAGCAGTCCCGGACTAGCGGTCACCGGGGAACTGTTTATT.